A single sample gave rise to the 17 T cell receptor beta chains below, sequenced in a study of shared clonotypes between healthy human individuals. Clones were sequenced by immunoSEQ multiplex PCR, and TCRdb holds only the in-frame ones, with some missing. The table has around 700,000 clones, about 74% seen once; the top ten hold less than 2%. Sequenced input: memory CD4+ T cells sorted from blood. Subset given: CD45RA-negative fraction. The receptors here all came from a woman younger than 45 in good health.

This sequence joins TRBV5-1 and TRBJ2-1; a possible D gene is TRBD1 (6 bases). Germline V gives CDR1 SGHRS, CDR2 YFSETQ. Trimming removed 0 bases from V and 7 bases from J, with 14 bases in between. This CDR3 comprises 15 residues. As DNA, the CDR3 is TGCGCCAGCAGCTTGGCCCGGGCAGGGGTGAATGAGCAGTTCTTC. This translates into CASSLARAGVNEQFF. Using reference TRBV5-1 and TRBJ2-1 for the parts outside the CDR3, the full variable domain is KAGVTQTPRYLIKTRGQQVTLSCSPISGHRSVSWYQQTPGQGLQFLFEYFSETQRNKGNFPGRFSGRQFSNSRSEMNVSTLELGDSALYLCASSLARAGVNEQFFGPGTRLTVL.

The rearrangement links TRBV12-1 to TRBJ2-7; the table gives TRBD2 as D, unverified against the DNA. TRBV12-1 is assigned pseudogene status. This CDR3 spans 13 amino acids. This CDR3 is CASPSRVTYEQYF. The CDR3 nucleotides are TGTGCCAGCCCCTCCCGGGTTACCTACGAGCAGTACTTC.

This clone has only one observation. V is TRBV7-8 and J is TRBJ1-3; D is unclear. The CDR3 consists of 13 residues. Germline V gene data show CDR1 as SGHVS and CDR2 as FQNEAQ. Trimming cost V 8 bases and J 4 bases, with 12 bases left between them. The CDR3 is CASAGRFGNTIYF. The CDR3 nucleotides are TGTGCCAGCGCGGGGAGGTTCGGAAACACCATATATTTT. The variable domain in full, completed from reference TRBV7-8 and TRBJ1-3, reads GAGVSQSPRYKVAKRGQDVALRCDPISGHVSLFWYQQALGQGPEFLTYFQNEAQLDKSGLPSDRFFAERPEGSVSTLKIQRTQQEDSAVYLCASAGRFGNTIYFGEGSWLTVV.

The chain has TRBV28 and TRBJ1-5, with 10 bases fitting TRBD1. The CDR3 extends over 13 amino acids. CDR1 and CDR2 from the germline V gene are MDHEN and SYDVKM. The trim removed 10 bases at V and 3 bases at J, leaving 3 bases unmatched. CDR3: CATDRGHNQPQHF. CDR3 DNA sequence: TGTGCCACAGACAGGGGGCACAATCAGCCCCAGCATTTT.

Here the CDR3 reads CASSFPERPNVSYEQYF. The CDR3 DNA reads as TGTGCCAGCAGCTTCCCTGAGCGGCCAAACGTTTCCTACGAGCAGTACTTC. The chain links TRBV11-3 to TRBJ2-7; maybe TRBD2 (5 bases). The CDR3 loop spans 17 amino acids. Germline CDR1 is SGHNT and CDR2 is YENEEA. V lost 3 bases, J lost 1 base, and 19 bases lay in between.

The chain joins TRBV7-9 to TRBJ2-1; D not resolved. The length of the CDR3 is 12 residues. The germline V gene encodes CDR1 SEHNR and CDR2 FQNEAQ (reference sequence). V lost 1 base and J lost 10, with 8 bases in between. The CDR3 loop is CASSLDVSEQFF. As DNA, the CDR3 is TGTGCCAGCAGCTTAGATGTCTCGGAGCAGTTCTTC.

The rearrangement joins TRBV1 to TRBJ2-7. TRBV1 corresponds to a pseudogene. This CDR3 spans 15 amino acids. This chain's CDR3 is CTSTLNRALSYEQYF. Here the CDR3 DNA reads TGCACCAGCACCCTTAATAGGGCGCTCTCCTACGAGCAGTACTTC.

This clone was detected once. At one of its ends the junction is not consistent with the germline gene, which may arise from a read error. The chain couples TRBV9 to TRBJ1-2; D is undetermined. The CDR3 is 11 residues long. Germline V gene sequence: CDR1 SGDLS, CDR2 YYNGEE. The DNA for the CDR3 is TGTGCCAGCAGCACACGCTACCACCAGGAGTTC. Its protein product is CASSTRYHQEF. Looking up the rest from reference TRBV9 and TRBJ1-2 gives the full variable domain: DSGVTQTPKHLITATGQRVTLRCSPRSGDLSVYWYQQSLDQGLQFLIQYYNGEERAKGNILERFSAQQFPDLHSELNLSSLELGDSALYFCASSTRYHQEFGSGTRLTVV.

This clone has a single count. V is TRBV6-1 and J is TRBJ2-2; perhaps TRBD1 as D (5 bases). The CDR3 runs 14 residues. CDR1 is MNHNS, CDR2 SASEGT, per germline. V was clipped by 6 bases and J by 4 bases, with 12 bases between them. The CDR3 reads CASSQGRVTGELFF. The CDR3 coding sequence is TGTGCCAGCAGCCAGGGAAGGGTCACCGGGGAGCTGTTTTTT.

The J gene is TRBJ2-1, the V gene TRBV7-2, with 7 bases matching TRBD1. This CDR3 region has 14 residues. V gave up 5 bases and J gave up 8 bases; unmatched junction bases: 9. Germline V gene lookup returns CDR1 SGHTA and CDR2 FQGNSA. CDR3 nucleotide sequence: TGTGCCAGCAGCACCAGACAGGGCCCTGATGAGCAGTTCTTC. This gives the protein CASSTRQGPDEQFF.

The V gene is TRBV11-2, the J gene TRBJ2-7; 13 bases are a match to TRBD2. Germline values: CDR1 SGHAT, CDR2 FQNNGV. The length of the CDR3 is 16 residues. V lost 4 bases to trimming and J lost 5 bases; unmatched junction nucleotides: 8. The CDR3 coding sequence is TGTGCCAGCAGCTCCCAACTAGCGGGAGGGCCCGACGAGCAGTACTTC. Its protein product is CASSSQLAGGPDEQYF. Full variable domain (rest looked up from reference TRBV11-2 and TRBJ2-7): EAGVAQSPRYKIIEKRQSVAFWCNPISGHATLYWYQQILGQGPKLLIQFQNNGVVDDSQLPKDRFSAERLKGVDSTLKIQPAKLEDSAVYLCASSSQLAGGPDEQYFGPGTRLTVT.

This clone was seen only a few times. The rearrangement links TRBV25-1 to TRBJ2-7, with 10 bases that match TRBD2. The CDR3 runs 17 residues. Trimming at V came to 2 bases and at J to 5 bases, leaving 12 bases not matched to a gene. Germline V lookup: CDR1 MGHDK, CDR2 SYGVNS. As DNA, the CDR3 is TGTGCCAGCAGTGAAACGCTTAGCCTAGCGGGAGCGGACGAGCAGTACTTC. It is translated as CASSETLSLAGADEQYF.

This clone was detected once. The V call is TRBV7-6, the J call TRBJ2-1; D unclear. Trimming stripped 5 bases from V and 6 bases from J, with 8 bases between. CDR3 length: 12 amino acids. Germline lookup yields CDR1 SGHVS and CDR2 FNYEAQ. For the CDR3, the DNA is TGTGCCAGCAGCGAGCTTAGCAATGAGCAGTTCTTC. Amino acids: CASSELSNEQFF.

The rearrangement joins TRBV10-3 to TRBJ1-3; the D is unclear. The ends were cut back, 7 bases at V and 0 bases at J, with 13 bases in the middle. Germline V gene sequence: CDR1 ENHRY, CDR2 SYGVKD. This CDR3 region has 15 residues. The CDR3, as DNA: TGTGCCATCATGATCAAGCCCAACTCTGGAAACACCATATATTTT. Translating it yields CAIMIKPNSGNTIYF.

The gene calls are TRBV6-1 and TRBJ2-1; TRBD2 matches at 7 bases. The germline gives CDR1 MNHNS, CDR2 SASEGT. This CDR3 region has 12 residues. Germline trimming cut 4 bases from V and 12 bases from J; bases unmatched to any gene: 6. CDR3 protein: CASSVGGRVQFF. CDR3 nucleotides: TGTGCCAGCAGTGTGGGAGGGAGAGTGCAGTTCTTC.

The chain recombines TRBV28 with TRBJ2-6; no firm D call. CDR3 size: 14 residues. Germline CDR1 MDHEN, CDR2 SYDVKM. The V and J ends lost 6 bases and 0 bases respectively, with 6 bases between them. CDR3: CASRGISGANVLTF. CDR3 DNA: TGTGCCAGCAGAGGAATCTCTGGGGCCAACGTCCTGACTTTC.

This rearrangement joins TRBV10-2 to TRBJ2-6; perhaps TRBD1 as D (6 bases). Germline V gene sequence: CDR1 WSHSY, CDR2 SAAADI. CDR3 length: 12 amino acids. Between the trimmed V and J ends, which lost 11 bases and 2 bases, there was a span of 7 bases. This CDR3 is CAYRAGANVLTF. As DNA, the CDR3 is TGCGCCTACAGGGCTGGGGCCAACGTCCTGACTTTC.